This T cell receptor (beta chain) came from a study of T-cell reconstitution after alpha-beta-depleted transplantation in children. Construction of the TCRbeta library involved unique molecular identifiers. Each CDR3 protein is one row after TCRdb ran MiXCR on the PCR reads. The profile covers 500,000 to 750,000 distinct CDR3 sequences, with about an eighth appearing a single time and 2% to 2.5% taken by the ten largest. General study points: About two months after transplant, alpha-beta T cells reportedly came from several hundred expanded graft clones. Newly produced T cells mostly provided counts and TCRbeta diversity after one year, as hyperexpanded clones declined.

Notes on this clonotype: The target antigen is unknown.

The receptor was derived from a male patient aged 10 to 17 who had a stem cell transplant for acute myeloid leukemia, so the T cells may come from the graft donor. The starting material was PBMCs, mostly from graft donor cells, obtained 360 days after TCRalphabeta/CD19-depleted stem cell transplant.

CDR3 DNA sequence: TGCAGCCCTGACCGGGGTGACACTGAAGCTTTCTTT. Its protein is CSPDRGDTEAFF. This rearrangement joins TRBV29-1 to TRBJ1-1; D uncertain. V dropped 8 bases and J dropped 3 bases, with 13 bases sitting between them. The CDR3 consists of 12 residues. The germline gives CDR1 SQVTM, CDR2 ANQGSEA.